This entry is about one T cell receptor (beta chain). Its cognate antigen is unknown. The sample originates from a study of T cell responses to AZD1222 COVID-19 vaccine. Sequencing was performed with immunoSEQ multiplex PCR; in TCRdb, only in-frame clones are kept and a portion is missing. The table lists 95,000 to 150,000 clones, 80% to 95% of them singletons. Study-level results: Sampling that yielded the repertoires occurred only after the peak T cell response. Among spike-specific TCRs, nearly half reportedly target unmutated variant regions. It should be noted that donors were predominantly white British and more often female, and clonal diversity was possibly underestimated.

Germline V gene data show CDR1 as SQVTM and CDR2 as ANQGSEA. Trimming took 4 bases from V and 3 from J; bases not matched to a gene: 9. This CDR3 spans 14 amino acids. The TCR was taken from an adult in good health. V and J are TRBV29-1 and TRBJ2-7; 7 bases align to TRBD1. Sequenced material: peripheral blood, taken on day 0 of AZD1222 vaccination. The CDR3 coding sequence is TGCAGCGTTGCTGGGTTGACAGGGAACTACGAGCAGTACTTC. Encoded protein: CSVAGLTGNYEQYF.